Listed below are T cell receptor beta chains from one sample, sequenced in a study of CD8+CD57+ T cells in acquired aplastic anemia. TCRdb reanalysed the reads using MiXCR and keeps one entry per CDR3 protein. The sample holds around 500,000 distinct CDR3 sequences, roughly a third seen once. The sample was sorted CD4+, CD8+, or CD8+CD57+ T cells (not recorded which) from PBMCs. The receptors come from a human donor with aplastic anemia. CDR3s include the opening cysteine and the closing phenylalanine or tryptophan. The D gene is left open where the match is weak. Part of the rows lack a size; the others show once, few, many or a class for expanded clones.

D gene: TRBD1
clone size: many
V gene: TRBV7-7
J gene: TRBJ2-5
CDR3 protein: CASSLTSQGAKTQYF
CDR3 DNA: TGTGCTAGCAGCTTAACCTCACAGGGGGCAAAGACCCAGTACTTC

D gene: NA
clone size: few
V gene: TRBV11-2
J gene: TRBJ2-7
CDR3 protein: CASSLVSKGSSEQYF
CDR3 DNA: TGTGCCAGCAGCTTAGTCTCAAAGGGATCCTCCGAGCAGTACTTC

D gene: NA
clone size: few
V gene: TRBV7-2
J gene: TRBJ2-1
CDR3 protein: CASSLELADSHNEQFF
CDR3 DNA: TGTGCCAGCAGCTTAGAGCTGGCGGACAGTCATAATGAGCAGTTCTTC

D gene: TRBD1
clone size: few
V gene: TRBV19
J gene: TRBJ1-1
CDR3 protein: CASSIGDRDFVEAFF
CDR3 DNA: TGTGCCAGTAGTATAGGGGACAGGGATTTCGTTGAAGCTTTCTTT

D gene: NA
clone size: few
V gene: TRBV24-1
J gene: TRBJ2-5
CDR3 protein: CATSDPDSGQETQYF
CDR3 DNA: TGTGCCACCAGTGATCCGGACAGTGGCCAAGAGACCCAGTACTTC

D gene: TRBD2
clone size: NA
V gene: TRBV25-1
J gene: TRBJ2-1
CDR3 protein: CASSPGTSGTGNEQFF
CDR3 DNA: TGTGCCAGCAGCCCTGGGACTAGCGGGACAGGCAATGAGCAGTTCTTC

D gene: NA
clone size: NA
V gene: TRBV2
J gene: TRBJ1-1
CDR3 protein: CASRGTEGESEAFF
CDR3 DNA: TGTGCCAGCAGGGGGACGGAGGGGGAAAGTGAAGCTTTCTTT

D gene: NA
clone size: many
V gene: TRBV2
J gene: TRBJ2-5
CDR3 protein: CASSEGGGLRETQYF
CDR3 DNA: TGTGCCAGCAGTGAAGGAGGGGGGCTTCGAGAGACCCAGTACTTC

D gene: NA
clone size: once
V gene: TRBV29-1
J gene: TRBJ2-3
CDR3 protein: CIGLSTDTQYF
CDR3 DNA: TGCATTGGGCTTAGCACAGATACGCAGTATTTT

D gene: TRBD1
clone size: NA
V gene: TRBV27
J gene: TRBJ2-1
CDR3 protein: CASSPTGVSEQFF
CDR3 DNA: TGTGCCAGCAGTCCGACAGGGGTTAGTGAGCAGTTCTTC

D gene: NA
clone size: many
V gene: TRBV20-1
J gene: TRBJ2-7
CDR3 protein: CSAQGVSGTYEQYF
CDR3 DNA: TGCAGTGCTCAAGGCGTGAGCGGAACCTACGAGCAGTACTTC

D gene: NA
clone size: NA
V gene: TRBV4-2
J gene: TRBJ2-1
CDR3 protein: CASSQDPGIIDEQFF
CDR3 DNA: TGTGCCAGCAGCCAAGATCCGGGGATTATCGATGAGCAGTTCTTC

D gene: NA
clone size: few
V gene: TRBV19
J gene: TRBJ1-1
CDR3 protein: CASSFGGGGTEAFF
CDR3 DNA: TGTGCCAGTAGTTTCGGGGGCGGCGGGACTGAAGCTTTCTTT

D gene: NA
clone size: many
V gene: TRBV12-3/TRBV12-4
J gene: TRBJ2-3
CDR3 protein: CASTLTGSDTQYF
CDR3 DNA: TGTGCCAGCACCCTGACAGGTTCAGATACGCAGTATTTT

D gene: TRBD2
clone size: NA
V gene: TRBV12-3/TRBV12-4
J gene: TRBJ2-7
CDR3 protein: CASSLVTRLARTYEQYF
CDR3 DNA: TGTGCCAGCAGTTTAGTTACGAGACTAGCGAGGACCTACGAGCAGTACTTC

D gene: NA
clone size: few
V gene: TRBV5-1
J gene: TRBJ2-5
CDR3 protein: CASSLGQGRQETQYF
CDR3 DNA: TGTGCCAGCAGCTTGGGGCAGGGAAGGCAAGAGACCCAGTACTTC

D gene: NA
clone size: NA
V gene: TRBV5-1
J gene: TRBJ1-1
CDR3 protein: CASSLENRDSEAFF
CDR3 DNA: TGCGCCAGCAGCTTGGAAAACAGGGACTCTGAAGCTTTCTTT

D gene: TRBD2
clone size: NA
V gene: TRBV10-3
J gene: TRBJ2-1
CDR3 protein: CASSYSGTSLDEQFF
CDR3 DNA: TGTGCCAGCAGTTACTCGGGGACTAGTTTAGATGAGCAGTTCTTC

D gene: NA
clone size: many
V gene: TRBV15
J gene: TRBJ2-2
CDR3 protein: CATSTLGEGFGGELFF
CDR3 DNA: TGTGCCACCAGCACATTGGGAGAAGGTTTCGGCGGGGAGCTGTTTTTT

D gene: NA
clone size: many
V gene: TRBV19
J gene: TRBJ1-3
CDR3 protein: CASSILGTEDSGNTIYF
CDR3 DNA: TGTGCCAGTAGTATACTAGGGACGGAGGATTCTGGAAACACCATATATTTT

D gene: TRBD2
clone size: few
V gene: TRBV9
J gene: TRBJ2-5
CDR3 protein: CASSVGASGGKETQYF
CDR3 DNA: TGTGCCAGCAGCGTAGGGGCTAGCGGGGGAAAAGAGACCCAGTACTTC

D gene: NA
clone size: many
V gene: TRBV14
J gene: TRBJ1-2
CDR3 protein: CASSRQVQSYTF
CDR3 DNA: TGTGCCAGCAGCCGCCAAGTACAGAGCTACACCTTC

D gene: NA
clone size: many
V gene: TRBV29-1
J gene: TRBJ2-3
CDR3 protein: CSDDNTDTQYF
CDR3 DNA: TGCAGCGATGACAACACAGATACGCAGTATTTT

D gene: NA
clone size: NA
V gene: TRBV7-3
J gene: TRBJ1-1
CDR3 protein: CASSLNNLAGGMNTEAFF
CDR3 DNA: TGTGCCAGCAGCCTCAATAATCTGGCCGGGGGTATGAACACTGAAGCTTTCTTT

D gene: TRBD1
clone size: NA
V gene: TRBV4-1
J gene: TRBJ1-6
CDR3 protein: CASSQGRGNYNSPLHF
CDR3 DNA: TGCGCCAGCAGCCAAGGCAGGGGGAACTATAATTCACCCCTCCACTTT

D gene: NA
clone size: few
V gene: TRBV19
J gene: TRBJ1-1
CDR3 protein: CASTRAGTGANTEAFF
CDR3 DNA: TGTGCCAGTACCCGGGCGGGTACAGGAGCGAACACTGAAGCTTTCTTT

D gene: TRBD1
clone size: NA
V gene: TRBV11-2
J gene: TRBJ1-1
CDR3 protein: CASSPRTGERGTEAFF
CDR3 DNA: TGTGCCAGCAGCCCACGGACAGGAGAGCGGGGCACTGAAGCTTTCTTT

D gene: TRBD1
clone size: many
V gene: TRBV29-1
J gene: TRBJ1-1
CDR3 protein: CSVADGQGKNTEAFF
CDR3 DNA: TGCAGCGTGGCTGACGGACAGGGAAAGAACACTGAAGCTTTCTTT

D gene: NA
clone size: NA
V gene: TRBV12-3/TRBV12-4
J gene: TRBJ2-3
CDR3 protein: CASATANTDTQYF
CDR3 DNA: TGTGCCAGCGCAACAGCCAACACAGATACGCAGTATTTT